The rows below give T cell receptor beta chains drawn from one sample of a study of T cell clusters in autoimmune cytopenias. Using the multiplex PCR reads, TCRdb records one entry per CDR3 protein without DNA. The sample includes about 7,400 distinct CDR3 sequences. These same data were also listed under a study on T cell repertoires in aging, cancer and after chemotherapy.

Sequencing used peripheral blood. These receptors originate from a human donor in good health. Each CDR3 is given with its conserved first and last residue. Clone size is given for some rows only: seen once, a few or many times, or a class if the clone is expanded.

TRBJ1-2 | medium-sized | TRBV29-1 | CSVEKTGIGYTF
TRBJ2-4 | - | TRBV27 | CASSFGGWGDKNIQYF
TRBJ2-1 | medium-sized | TRBV27 | CASSLDRVRWNEQFF
TRBJ2-1 | - | TRBV5-1 | CASSFRSDEQFF
TRBJ1-6 | - | TRBV27 | CASSLRTGDSYSPLHF
TRBJ2-3 | - | TRBV20-1 | CRIGQASTDTQYF
TRBJ2-1 | large | TRBV29-1 | CSVGGQGRIYNEQFF
TRBJ2-1 | - | TRBV12-3/TRBV12-4 | CASSGKTSGHNEQFF
TRBJ2-1 | - | TRBV19 | CASSPGTGLYNEQFF
TRBJ2-7 | - | TRBV7-9 | CASSLVGRFSYEQYF
TRBJ1-1 | - | TRBV5-6 | CASSLLRQPDTEAFF
TRBJ1-1 | - | TRBV19 | CASSIDRGQGMYTEAFF
TRBJ2-1 | - | TRBV5-1 | CASRGDRIPGNNEQFF
TRBJ2-7 | - | TRBV6-5 | CASSYSAPGSSGRSYEQYF
TRBJ2-7 | medium-sized | TRBV6-1 | CAIGGGGINKQYF
TRBJ2-4 | - | TRBV7-9 | CASSFDRGGLGKNIQYF
TRBJ2-7 | medium-sized | TRBV29-1 | CSVESSRLASHEQYF
TRBJ1-4 | - | TRBV5-4 | CASSLLPTTNEKLFF
TRBJ2-1 | - | TRBV5-6 | CATGTGVSNEQFF
TRBJ1-2 | - | TRBV19 | CASSTINYGYTF
TRBJ1-5 | - | TRBV18 | CASLPPEGNQPQHF
TRBJ2-7 | - | TRBV12-3/TRBV12-4 | CASSPTSFYEQYF
TRBJ2-7 | - | TRBV5-5 | CASSLDGGRDEQYF
TRBJ2-3 | - | TRBV5-4 | CASSWARLSGGGAQYF
TRBJ2-1 | medium-sized | TRBV19 | CASSPRTFGRNEQFF
TRBJ1-5 | - | TRBV7-2 | CASSRGAGINQPQHF
TRBJ1-1 | - | TRBV12-3/TRBV12-4 | CASSFPGQGVNEAFF
TRBJ2-1 | - | TRBV6-1 | CASPGPYNEQFF
TRBJ1-5 | - | TRBV12-3/TRBV12-4 | CASSLEAYSNQPQHF
TRBJ2-3 | medium-sized | TRBV19 | CASSRGGNTDTQYF
TRBJ1-5 | - | TRBV19 | CASSRAGGGQPQHF
TRBJ2-4 | medium-sized | TRBV19 | CASRSRQGRGGKNIQYF
TRBJ2-1 | medium-sized | TRBV29-1 | CSVEGTGGNEQFF
TRBJ2-1 | medium-sized | TRBV29-1 | CSVEDRGGAYNEQFF
TRBJ2-6 | - | TRBV10-3 | CAISDASQTGANVLTF
TRBJ2-2 | - | TRBV30 | CAWSVLGDANTGELFF
TRBJ2-5 | - | TRBV20-1 | CSARVAGGETQYF
TRBJ2-3 | - | TRBV6-5 | CASSSGTGIADTQYF